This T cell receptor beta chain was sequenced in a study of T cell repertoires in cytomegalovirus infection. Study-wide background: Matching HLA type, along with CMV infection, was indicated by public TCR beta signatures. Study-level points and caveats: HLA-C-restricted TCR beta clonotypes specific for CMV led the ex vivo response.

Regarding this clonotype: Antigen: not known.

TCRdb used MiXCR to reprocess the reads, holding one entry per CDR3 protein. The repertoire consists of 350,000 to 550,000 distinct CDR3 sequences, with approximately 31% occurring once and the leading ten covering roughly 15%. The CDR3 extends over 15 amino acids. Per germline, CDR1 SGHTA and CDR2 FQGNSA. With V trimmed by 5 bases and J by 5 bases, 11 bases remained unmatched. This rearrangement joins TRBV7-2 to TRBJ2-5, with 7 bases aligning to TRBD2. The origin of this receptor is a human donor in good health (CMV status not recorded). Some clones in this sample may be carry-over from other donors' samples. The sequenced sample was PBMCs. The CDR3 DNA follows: TGTGCCAGCAGCCCACTGAGCGGGGTTGGGGAGACCCAGTACTTC. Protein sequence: CASSPLSGVGETQYF. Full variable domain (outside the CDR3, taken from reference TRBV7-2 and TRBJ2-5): GAGVSQSPSNKVTEKGKDVELRCDPISGHTALYWYRQSLGQGLEFLIYFQGNSAPDKSGLPSDRFSAERTGGSVSTLTIQRTQQEDSAVYLCASSPLSGVGETQYFGPGTRLLVL.